This T cell receptor (beta chain) was sequenced in a study of beta chain features in type 1 diabetes. For the study at large: In age, gender and cell yields, patients were similar to healthy donors.

Points from the study as a whole: When Type 1 diabetes patients were examined, their TCRB CDR3s proved moderately but significantly shorter in all four CD4+ subsets.

The entirety of the isolated RNA underwent reverse transcription, so expressed TCRB transcripts were sequenced. Libraries were prepared by immunoSEQ multiplex PCR; TCRdb keeps only in-frame clonotypes and omits some of them. Of hundreds of thousands of clones listed, around an eighth are singletons. Naive, central memory, regulatory and stem cell-like memory cells within the CD4+ compartment were sorted using CD45RO/CCR7/CD25/CD127/CD95/CD27. The ends lost 6 bases at V and 2 bases at J; junction bases unmatched: 6. The CDR3 runs 15 residues. Germline CDR1 and CDR2: SEHNR and FQNEAQ (reference sequence). This clone has a handful of counts. As yet, its antigen is unknown.

The sample taken for sequencing was naive CD4+ T cells from blood. J is TRBJ2-3 and V is TRBV7-9; 9 nucleotides align to TRBD1. This receptor was taken from a man aged 18-30 years with type 1 diabetes. For the CDR3, the DNA is TGTGCCAGCAGTTTCGGACAGGGGCCCACAGATACGCAGTATTTT. Protein: CASSFGQGPTDTQYF.